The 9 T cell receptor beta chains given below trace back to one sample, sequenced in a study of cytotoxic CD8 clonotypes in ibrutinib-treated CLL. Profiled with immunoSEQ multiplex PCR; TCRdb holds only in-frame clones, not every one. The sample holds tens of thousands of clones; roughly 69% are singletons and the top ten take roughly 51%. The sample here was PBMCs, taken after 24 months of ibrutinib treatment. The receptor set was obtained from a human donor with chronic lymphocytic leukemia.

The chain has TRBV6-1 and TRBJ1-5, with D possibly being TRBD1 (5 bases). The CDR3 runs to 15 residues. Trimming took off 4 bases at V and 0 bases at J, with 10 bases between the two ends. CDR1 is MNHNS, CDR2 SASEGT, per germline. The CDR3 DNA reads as TGTGCCAGCAGTGGACAGCCTTATAGCAATCAGCCCCAGCATTTT. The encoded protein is CASSGQPYSNQPQHF.

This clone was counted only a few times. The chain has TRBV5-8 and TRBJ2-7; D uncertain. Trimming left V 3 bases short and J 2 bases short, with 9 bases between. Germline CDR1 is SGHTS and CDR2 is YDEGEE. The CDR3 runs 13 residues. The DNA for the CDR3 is TGTGCCAGCAGCTCGCGACACACCTACGAGCAGTACTTC. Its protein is CASSSRHTYEQYF.

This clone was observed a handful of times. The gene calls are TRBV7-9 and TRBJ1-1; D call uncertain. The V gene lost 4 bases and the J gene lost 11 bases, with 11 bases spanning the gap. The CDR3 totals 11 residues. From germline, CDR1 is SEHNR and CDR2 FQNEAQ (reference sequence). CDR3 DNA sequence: TGTGCCAGCAGCTCCGGGTGGTGGGCTTTCTTT. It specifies CASSSGWWAFF.

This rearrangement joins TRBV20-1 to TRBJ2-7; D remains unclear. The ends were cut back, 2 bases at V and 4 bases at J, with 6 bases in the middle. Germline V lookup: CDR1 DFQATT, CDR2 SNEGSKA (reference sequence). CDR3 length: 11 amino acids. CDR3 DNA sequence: TGCAGTGCTAGAAACAGTTACGAGCAGTACTTC. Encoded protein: CSARNSYEQYF.

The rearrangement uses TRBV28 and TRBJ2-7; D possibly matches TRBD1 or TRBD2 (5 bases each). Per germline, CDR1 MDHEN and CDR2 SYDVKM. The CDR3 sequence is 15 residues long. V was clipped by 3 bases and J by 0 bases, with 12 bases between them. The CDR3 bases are TGTGCCAGCAGTTTTTCGGGACCCAACTCCTACGAGCAGTACTTC. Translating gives CASSFSGPNSYEQYF.

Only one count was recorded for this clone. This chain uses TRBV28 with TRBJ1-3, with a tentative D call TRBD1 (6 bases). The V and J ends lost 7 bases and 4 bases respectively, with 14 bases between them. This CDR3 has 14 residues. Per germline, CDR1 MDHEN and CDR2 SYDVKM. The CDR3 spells CASTLGGAGNTIYF. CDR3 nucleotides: TGTGCCAGCACCCTTGGGGGGGCCGGAAACACCATATATTTT. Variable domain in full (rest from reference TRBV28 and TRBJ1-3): DVKVTQSSRYLVKRTGEKVFLECVQDMDHENMFWYRQDPGLGLRLIYFSYDVKMKEKGDIPEGYSVSREKKERFSLILESASTNQTSMYLCASTLGGAGNTIYFGEGSWLTVV.

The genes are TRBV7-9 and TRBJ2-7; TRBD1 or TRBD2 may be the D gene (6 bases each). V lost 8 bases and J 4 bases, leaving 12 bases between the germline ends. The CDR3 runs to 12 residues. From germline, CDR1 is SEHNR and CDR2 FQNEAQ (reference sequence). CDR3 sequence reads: CASSGAQYEQYF. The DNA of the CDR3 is TGTGCCAGCTCGGGGGCCCAGTACGAGCAGTACTTC.

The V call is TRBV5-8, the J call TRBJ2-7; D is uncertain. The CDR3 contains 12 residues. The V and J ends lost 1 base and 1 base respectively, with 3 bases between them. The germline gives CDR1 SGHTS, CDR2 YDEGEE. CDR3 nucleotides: TGTGCCAGCAGCTTGAGATCCTACGAGCAGTACTTC. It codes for CASSLRSYEQYF.

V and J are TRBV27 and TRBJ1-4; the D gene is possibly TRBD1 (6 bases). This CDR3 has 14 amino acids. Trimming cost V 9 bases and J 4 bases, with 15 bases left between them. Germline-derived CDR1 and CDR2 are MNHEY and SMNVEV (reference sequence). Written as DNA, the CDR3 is TGTGCCAGTAGCCCTGGACAGCGTAATGAAAAACTGTTTTTT. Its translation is CASSPGQRNEKLFF.